This is a list of T cell receptor beta chains from one sample in a study of shared clonotypes between healthy human individuals. Profiled with immunoSEQ multiplex PCR; TCRdb holds only in-frame clones, not every one. The repertoire holds roughly 2.5 million clones, with roughly 92% as singletons. Sequencing was carried out using naive CD4+ T cells sorted from blood. These receptors were collected from a man between 18 and 29 years old in good health. The CDR3 runs from the conserved cysteine through the conserved F or W. The order of the fields is V gene, J gene, clone size, D gene, CDR3 protein, CDR3 DNA. A D gene is named only where the DNA matches it firmly. A row's size may be missing; if present it is once, few, many or a size class.

v_gene: TRBV30
j_gene: TRBJ2-1
abundance: -
d_gene: TRBD2
CDR3aa: CAWSVRSSGSSEQFF
CDR3nt: TGTGCCTGGAGTGTAAGGTCTAGCGGGAGCTCTGAGCAGTTCTTC

v_gene: TRBV30
j_gene: TRBJ1-4
abundance: once
d_gene: TRBD1
CDR3aa: CASGTGSEKLFF
CDR3nt: TGTGCCTCCGGGACAGGGAGTGAAAAACTGTTTTTT

v_gene: TRBV27
j_gene: TRBJ1-5
abundance: -
d_gene: -
CDR3aa: CASSYRGGGNQPQHF
CDR3nt: TGTGCCAGCAGTTACCGGGGGGGCGGCAATCAGCCCCAGCATTTT

v_gene: TRBV5-1
j_gene: TRBJ1-2
abundance: -
d_gene: -
CDR3aa: CASSLDGGRDYGYTF
CDR3nt: TGCGCCAGCAGCTTGGATGGGGGGCGCGACTATGGCTACACCTTC

v_gene: TRBV18
j_gene: TRBJ1-2
abundance: -
d_gene: TRBD1
CDR3aa: CASSPPATGGNEGGYTF
CDR3nt: TGTGCCAGCTCACCACCTGCAACAGGGGGAAATGAGGGTGGCTACACCTTC

v_gene: TRBV27
j_gene: TRBJ2-1
abundance: -
d_gene: -
CDR3aa: CASSPSGALGEQFF
CDR3nt: TGTGCCAGCAGTCCCTCGGGGGCCCTCGGTGAGCAGTTCTTC

v_gene: TRBV7-2
j_gene: TRBJ2-4
abundance: once
d_gene: -
CDR3aa: CASSLGVGLAKNIQYF
CDR3nt: TGTGCCAGCAGCTTAGGTGTGGGACTAGCCAAAAACATTCAGTACTTC

v_gene: TRBV12-5
j_gene: TRBJ1-1
abundance: -
d_gene: -
CDR3aa: CASALNTEAFF
CDR3nt: TGTGCTAGTGCCCTGAACACTGAAGCTTTCTTT

v_gene: TRBV7-2
j_gene: TRBJ2-2
abundance: -
d_gene: TRBD2
CDR3aa: CASSRSGGANTGELFF
CDR3nt: TGTGCCAGCAGTCGTAGCGGGGGGGCCAACACCGGGGAGCTGTTTTTT

v_gene: TRBV13
j_gene: TRBJ2-7
abundance: -
d_gene: TRBD2
CDR3aa: CASSLGREGAYEQYF
CDR3nt: TGTGCCAGCAGCTTGGGGCGGGAGGGGGCATACGAGCAGTACTTC

v_gene: TRBV11-2
j_gene: TRBJ2-3
abundance: -
d_gene: TRBD2
CDR3aa: CATRRAGDYTDTQYF
CDR3nt: TGTGCCACGCGGAGAGCGGGAGATTACACAGATACGCAGTATTTT

v_gene: TRBV19
j_gene: TRBJ1-5
abundance: -
d_gene: -
CDR3aa: CASSIRGDQPQHF
CDR3nt: TGTGCCAGTAGTATAAGGGGCGATCAGCCCCAGCATTTT

v_gene: TRBV11-2
j_gene: TRBJ2-5
abundance: -
d_gene: -
CDR3aa: CASMRGNGETQYF
CDR3nt: TGTGCCAGCATGAGGGGAAATGGCGAGACCCAGTACTTC

v_gene: TRBV18
j_gene: TRBJ2-7
abundance: few
d_gene: -
CDR3aa: CASSRTTNYEQYF
CDR3nt: TGTGCCAGCTCACGAACAACGAACTACGAGCAGTACTTC

v_gene: TRBV29-1
j_gene: TRBJ2-7
abundance: -
d_gene: -
CDR3aa: CSVGQGGRTYEQYF
CDR3nt: TGCAGCGTTGGACAAGGAGGCAGAACCTACGAGCAGTACTTC

v_gene: TRBV5-1
j_gene: TRBJ2-3
abundance: -
d_gene: -
CDR3aa: CASSLSPSGVSTDTQYF
CDR3nt: TGCGCCAGCAGCTTGTCCCCTTCGGGAGTAAGCACAGATACGCAGTATTTT

v_gene: TRBV5-1
j_gene: TRBJ2-7
abundance: -
d_gene: TRBD2
CDR3aa: CASSPLAGGPYEQYF
CDR3nt: TGCGCCAGCAGCCCCTTAGCGGGGGGGCCCTACGAGCAGTACTTC

v_gene: TRBV10-3
j_gene: TRBJ2-3
abundance: -
d_gene: TRBD2
CDR3aa: CAIRTSGGTDTQYF
CDR3nt: TGTGCCATCCGGACTAGCGGCGGCACAGATACGCAGTATTTT

v_gene: TRBV5-4
j_gene: TRBJ1-1
abundance: -
d_gene: -
CDR3aa: CASSSVGLGNTEAFF
CDR3nt: TGTGCCAGCAGCTCCGTGGGGCTAGGGAACACTGAAGCTTTCTTT

v_gene: TRBV25-1
j_gene: TRBJ2-5
abundance: -
d_gene: -
CDR3aa: CASGTGFRETQYF
CDR3nt: TGTGCCAGCGGTACAGGGTTCCGGGAGACCCAGTACTTC

v_gene: TRBV5-8
j_gene: TRBJ2-3
abundance: -
d_gene: TRBD1
CDR3aa: CASRSDRGQHTDTQYF
CDR3nt: TGTGCCAGCAGATCCGACAGGGGGCAGCACACAGATACGCAGTATTTT

v_gene: TRBV2
j_gene: TRBJ1-2
abundance: -
d_gene: -
CDR3aa: CASSVGTTNYGYTF
CDR3nt: TGTGCCAGCAGTGTTGGGACTACTAACTATGGCTACACCTTC

v_gene: TRBV5-6
j_gene: TRBJ2-7
abundance: -
d_gene: TRBD1
CDR3aa: CASSPRDRGAGEQYF
CDR3nt: TGTGCCAGCAGCCCAAGGGACAGGGGAGCGGGAGAGCAGTACTTC